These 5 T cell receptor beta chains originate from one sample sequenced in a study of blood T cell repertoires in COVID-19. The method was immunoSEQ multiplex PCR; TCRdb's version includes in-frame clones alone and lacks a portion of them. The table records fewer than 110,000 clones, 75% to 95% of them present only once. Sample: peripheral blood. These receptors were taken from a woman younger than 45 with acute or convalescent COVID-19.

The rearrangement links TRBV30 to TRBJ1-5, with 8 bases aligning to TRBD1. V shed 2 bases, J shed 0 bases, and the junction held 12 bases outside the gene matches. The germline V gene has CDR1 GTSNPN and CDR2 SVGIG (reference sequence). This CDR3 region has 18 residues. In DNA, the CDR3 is TGTGCCTGGAGTCCACGGGGCAGGGGGCTAGGTAGCAATCAGCCCCAGCATTTT. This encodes CAWSPRGRGLGSNQPQHF.

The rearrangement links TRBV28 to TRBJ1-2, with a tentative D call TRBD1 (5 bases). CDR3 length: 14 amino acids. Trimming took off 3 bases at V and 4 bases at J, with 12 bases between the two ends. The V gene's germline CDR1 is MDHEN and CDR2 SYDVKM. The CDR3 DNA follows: TGTGCCAGCAGTTTTCCCGGGAGGGGCTATGGCTACACCTTC. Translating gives CASSFPGRGYGYTF.

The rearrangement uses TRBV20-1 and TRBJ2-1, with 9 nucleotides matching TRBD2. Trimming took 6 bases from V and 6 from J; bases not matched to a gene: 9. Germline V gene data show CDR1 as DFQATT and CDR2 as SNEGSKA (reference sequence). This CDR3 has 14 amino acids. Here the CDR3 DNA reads TGCAGTGCGAGTGGCGGGAGGGTGGGCAATGAGCAGTTCTTC. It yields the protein CSASGGRVGNEQFF.

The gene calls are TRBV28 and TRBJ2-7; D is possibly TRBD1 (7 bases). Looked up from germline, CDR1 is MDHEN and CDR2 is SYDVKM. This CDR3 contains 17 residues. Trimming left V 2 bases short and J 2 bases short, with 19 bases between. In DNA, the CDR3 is TGTGCCAGCAGTTTAAGAGGGGGGCAGGGGGTCCCCTACGAGCAGTACTTC. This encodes CASSLRGGQGVPYEQYF.

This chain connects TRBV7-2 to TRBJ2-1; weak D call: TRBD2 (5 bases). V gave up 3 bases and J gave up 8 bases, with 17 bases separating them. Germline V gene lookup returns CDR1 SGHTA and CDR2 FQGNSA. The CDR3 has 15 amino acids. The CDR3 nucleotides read TGTGCCAGCAGCTTGAGGGCTAGGATCGGGGATGAGCAGTTCTTC. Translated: CASSLRARIGDEQFF.